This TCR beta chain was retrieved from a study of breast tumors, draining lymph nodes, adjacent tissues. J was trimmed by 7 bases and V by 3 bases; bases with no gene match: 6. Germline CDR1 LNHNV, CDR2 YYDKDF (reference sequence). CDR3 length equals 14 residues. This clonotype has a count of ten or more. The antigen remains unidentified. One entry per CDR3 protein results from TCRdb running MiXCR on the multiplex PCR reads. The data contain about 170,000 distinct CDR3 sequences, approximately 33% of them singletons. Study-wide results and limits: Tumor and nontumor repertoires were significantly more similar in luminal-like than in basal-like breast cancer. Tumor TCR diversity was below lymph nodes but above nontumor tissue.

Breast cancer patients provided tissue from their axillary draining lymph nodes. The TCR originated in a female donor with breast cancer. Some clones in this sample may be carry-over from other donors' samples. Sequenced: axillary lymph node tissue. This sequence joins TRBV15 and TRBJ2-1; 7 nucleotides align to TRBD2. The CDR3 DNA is TGTGCCACCAGCAGTAGAGCGGGACGGAATGAGCAGTTCTTC. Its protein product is CATSSRAGRNEQFF.